This section outlines one T cell receptor (beta chain) sequence together with its context. Its matching antigen is unknown. As to time point: after dendritic cell vaccination, including at tumor progression/relapse. CDR3 length equals 18 residues. The data were taken from a study of glioma-infiltrating T cells after dendritic cell vaccination. Across the study: Glioblastoma patients came from Phase I and II dendritic cell vaccination trials. Three intradermal dendritic cell vaccine injections were given every two weeks. Study-level results: Patients with more pretreatment TILs had longer time to progression and survival.

Input was around 2.1 ug genomic DNA, or all available if less. Assay: immunoSEQ multiplex PCR; the TCRdb copy retains only in-frame clones and omits some. The sample includes fewer than 30,000 clones, roughly nine tenths of them seen just once. The receptor was derived from a human donor with glioblastoma. The chain carries TRBV12-2 and TRBJ2-7; TRBD1 is taken as the D call from the table, unchecked against the DNA. TRBV12-2 is annotated as a pseudogene. Specimen: blood, collected after dendritic cell vaccination. Here the CDR3 DNA reads TGTGCAAAGGGCCCAGACCCTGGACAGGGTGGTGGACTCTACGAGCAGTACTTC. This sequence encodes CAKGPDPGQGGGLYEQYF.